This T cell receptor beta chain was recorded in a study of blood T cell repertoires in COVID-19. The CDR3 covers 15 residues. V was trimmed by 0 bases and J by 7 bases, leaving 12 bases between them. Looked up from germline, CDR1 is SGHVS and CDR2 is FNYEAQ. The protocol was immunoSEQ multiplex PCR, while the TCRdb copy is restricted to in-frame clones and leaves out a portion. The profile shows some 80,000 clones, about 85% of them singletons. This sequence was found in a man in his sixties with COVID-19, enrolled during active disease. The chain combines TRBV7-6 with TRBJ1-4, with D possibly matching TRBD1 (5 bases). Sequenced sample: peripheral blood. CDR3 coding DNA: TGTGCCAGCAGCTTAGCTGGGGCGGGAGGTGAAAAACTGTTTTTT. Amino acids: CASSLAGAGGEKLFF.